These 10 T cell receptor beta chains were all obtained from the same sample, sequenced in a study of T cell responses to AZD1222 COVID-19 vaccine. TCRdb's copy holds only in-frame clones and misses some; the assay was immunoSEQ multiplex PCR. This sample yields over 100,000 clones, of which more than 75% are seen a single time; around 12% belongs to the top ten. The specimen was peripheral blood, collected on day 0 of AZD1222 vaccination. The origin of the receptors is an adult in good health.

This chain uses TRBV11-3 with TRBJ2-1; the D call may be TRBD1 or TRBD2 (5 bases each). V was pared by 3 bases and J by 0 bases, with 15 bases between. The germline V gene encodes CDR1 SGHNT and CDR2 YENEEA. The CDR3 covers 17 residues. CDR3 residues: CASSLGTLGTSYNEQFF. CDR3 DNA sequence: TGTGCCAGCAGCTTGGGTACACTTGGGACCTCCTACAATGAGCAGTTCTTC.

This chain connects TRBV4-1 to TRBJ2-1; 11 bases are shared with TRBD2. V lost 0 bases, J lost 2 bases, and 9 bases stayed unmatched. This CDR3 region has 19 residues. The germline gives CDR1 MGHRA, CDR2 YSYEKL. CDR3 in DNA: TGCGCCAGCAGCCAAGACCGGGTAGCGGGAGGGCCCACCTACAATGAGCAGTTCTTC. Encoded protein: CASSQDRVAGGPTYNEQFF.

The rearrangement uses TRBV7-6 and TRBJ2-2; D remains ambiguous. CDR1 SGHVS and CDR2 FNYEAQ come from the germline V gene. CDR3 length equals 15 residues. The V and J ends lost 4 bases and 6 bases respectively, with 15 bases between them. This CDR3 reads CASSSIKGKAGELFF. CDR3 bases: TGTGCCAGCAGCTCTATAAAAGGGAAAGCCGGGGAGCTGTTTTTT.

The chain has TRBV28 and TRBJ1-2, with D possibly matching TRBD1 (5 bases). V was shortened by 10 bases and J by 3 bases, with 15 bases between the two germline ends. The CDR3 extends over 13 amino acids. Germline lookup yields CDR1 MDHEN and CDR2 SYDVKM. Here the CDR3 reads CATKLGTDYGYTF. The CDR3 DNA is TGTGCCACCAAACTCGGGACTGACTATGGCTACACCTTC.

V usage is TRBV3-1 (or the pseudogene TRBV3-2) and J usage is TRBJ2-1; the match to TRBD2 covers 7 bases. The CDR3 totals 15 residues. Looked up from germline, CDR1 is LGHDT and CDR2 is YNNKEL (reference sequence). After removal of 4 bases from V and 5 bases from J, the junction contained 8 bases not matched to a gene. The CDR3 protein is CASSLGRGGHNEQFF. CDR3 sequence (DNA): TGTGCCAGCAGCCTGGGGAGGGGAGGACACAATGAGCAGTTCTTC.

CDR3 DNA: TGTGCCAGCAGTTTAAACTCCTACAATGAGCAGTTCTTC. Encoded protein: CASSLNSYNEQFF. The V call is TRBV27, the J call TRBJ2-1; no firm D call. Trimming removed 2 bases from V and 0 bases from J, with 2 bases in between. This CDR3 is 13 amino acids long. Per germline, CDR1 MNHEY and CDR2 SMNVEV (reference sequence).

The chain joins TRBV11-2 to TRBJ1-4; no definite D call. Trimming shortened V by 5 bases and J by 10 bases, and 17 bases separated the two germline ends. Germline CDR1 SGHAT, CDR2 FQNNGV. The CDR3 is made up of 14 amino acids. In DNA form, the CDR3 reads TGTGCCAGCAGCCTGGGGTCGGCACGGGCAAAACTGTTTTTT. Encoded protein: CASSLGSARAKLFF.

The rearrangement uses TRBV4-3 and TRBJ2-7; TRBD2 aligns across 9 bases. This CDR3 has 16 amino acids. The J segment lost 4 bases and the V segment lost 0 bases, leaving 7 bases of the junction unmatched. CDR1 and CDR2 from the germline V gene are LGHNA and YSLEER. CDR3 sequence: CASSQDWREGRYEQYF. The DNA of the CDR3 is TGCGCCAGCAGCCAAGATTGGCGGGAGGGCCGGTACGAGCAGTACTTC.

The chain recombines TRBV9 with TRBJ1-6; D may be TRBD1 (5 bases). Trimming took 6 bases from V and 3 from J, leaving 13 bases between them. From germline, CDR1 is SGDLS and CDR2 YYNGEE. The CDR3 loop spans 15 amino acids. CDR3 region: CASNPAGNYNSPLHF. The CDR3 DNA follows: TGTGCCAGCAATCCTGCAGGGAACTATAATTCACCCCTCCACTTT.

The V call is TRBV3-1 (or the pseudogene TRBV3-2), the J call TRBJ1-4, with 7 nucleotides matching TRBD1. Germline V gives CDR1 LGHDT, CDR2 YNNKEL (reference sequence). This CDR3 is built from 16 residues. Trimming at V came to 2 bases and at J to 2 bases, leaving 5 bases not matched to a gene. CDR3 in amino acids: CASSQLGQATNEKLFF. CDR3 nucleotides: TGTGCCAGCAGCCAACTCGGACAGGCGACTAATGAAAAACTGTTTTTT.